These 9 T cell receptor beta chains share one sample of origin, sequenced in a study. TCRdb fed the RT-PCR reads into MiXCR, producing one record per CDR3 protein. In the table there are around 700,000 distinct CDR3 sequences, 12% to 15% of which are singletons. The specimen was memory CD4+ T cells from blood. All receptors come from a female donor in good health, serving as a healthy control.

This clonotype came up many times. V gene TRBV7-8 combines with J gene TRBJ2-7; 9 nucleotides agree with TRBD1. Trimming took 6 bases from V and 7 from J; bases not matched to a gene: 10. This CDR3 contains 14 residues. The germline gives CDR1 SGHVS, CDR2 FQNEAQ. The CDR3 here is CASSLGQGSREQYF. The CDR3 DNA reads TGTGCCAGCAGTTTGGGACAGGGTTCGAGGGAGCAGTACTTC.

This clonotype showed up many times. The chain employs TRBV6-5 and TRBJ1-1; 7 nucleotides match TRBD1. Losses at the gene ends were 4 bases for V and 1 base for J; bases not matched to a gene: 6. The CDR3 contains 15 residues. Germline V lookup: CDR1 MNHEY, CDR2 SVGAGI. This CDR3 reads CASSSKGQKNTEAFF. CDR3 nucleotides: TGTGCCAGCAGTTCTAAGGGACAGAAGAACACTGAAGCTTTCTTT.

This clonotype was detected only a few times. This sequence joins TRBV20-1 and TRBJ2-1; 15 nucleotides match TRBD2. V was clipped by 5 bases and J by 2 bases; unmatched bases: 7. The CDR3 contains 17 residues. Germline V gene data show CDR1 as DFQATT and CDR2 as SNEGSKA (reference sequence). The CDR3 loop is CSARTSGRAYAYNEQFF. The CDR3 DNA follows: TGCAGTGCTCGGACTAGCGGGAGGGCCTACGCCTACAATGAGCAGTTCTTC.

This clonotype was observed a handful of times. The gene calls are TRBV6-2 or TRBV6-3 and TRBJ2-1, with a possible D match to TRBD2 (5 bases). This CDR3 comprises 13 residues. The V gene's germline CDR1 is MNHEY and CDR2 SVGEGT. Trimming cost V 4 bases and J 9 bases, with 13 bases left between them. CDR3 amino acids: CASSSTSGVEQFF. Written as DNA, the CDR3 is TGTGCCAGCAGTTCCACGTCCGGGGTTGAGCAGTTCTTC.

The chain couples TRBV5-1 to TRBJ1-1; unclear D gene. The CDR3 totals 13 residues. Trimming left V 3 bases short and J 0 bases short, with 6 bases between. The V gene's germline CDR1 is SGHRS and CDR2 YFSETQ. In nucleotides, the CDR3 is TGCGCCAGCAGCTGGCAGGTGAACACTGAAGCTTTCTTT. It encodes CASSWQVNTEAFF.

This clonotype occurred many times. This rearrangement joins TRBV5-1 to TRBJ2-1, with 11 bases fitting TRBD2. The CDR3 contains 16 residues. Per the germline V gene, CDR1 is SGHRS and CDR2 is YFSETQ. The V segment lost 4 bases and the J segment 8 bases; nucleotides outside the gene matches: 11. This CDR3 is CASSLISGGAVDEQFF. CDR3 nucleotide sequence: TGCGCCAGCAGCCTGATTAGCGGGGGGGCCGTCGATGAGCAGTTCTTC.

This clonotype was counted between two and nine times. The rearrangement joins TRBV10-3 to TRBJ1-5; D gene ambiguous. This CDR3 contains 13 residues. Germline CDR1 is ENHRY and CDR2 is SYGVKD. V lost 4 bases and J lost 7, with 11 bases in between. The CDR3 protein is CAISAVSGQPQHF. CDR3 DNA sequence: TGTGCCATCAGTGCCGTGTCGGGACAGCCCCAGCATTTT.

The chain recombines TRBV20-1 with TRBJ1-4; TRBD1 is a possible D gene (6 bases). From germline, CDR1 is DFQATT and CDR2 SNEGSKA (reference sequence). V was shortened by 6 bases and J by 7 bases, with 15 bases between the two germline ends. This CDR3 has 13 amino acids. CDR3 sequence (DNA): TGCAGTGCCCCTAGAGGGGGTGGTGAAAAACTGTTTTTT. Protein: CSAPRGGGEKLFF.

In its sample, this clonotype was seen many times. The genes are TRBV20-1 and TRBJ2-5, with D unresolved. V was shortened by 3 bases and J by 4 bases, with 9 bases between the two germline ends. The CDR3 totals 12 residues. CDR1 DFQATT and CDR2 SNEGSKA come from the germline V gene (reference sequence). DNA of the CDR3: TGCAGTGCTAGTGGCCCATCAGAGACCCAGTACTTC. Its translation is CSASGPSETQYF.